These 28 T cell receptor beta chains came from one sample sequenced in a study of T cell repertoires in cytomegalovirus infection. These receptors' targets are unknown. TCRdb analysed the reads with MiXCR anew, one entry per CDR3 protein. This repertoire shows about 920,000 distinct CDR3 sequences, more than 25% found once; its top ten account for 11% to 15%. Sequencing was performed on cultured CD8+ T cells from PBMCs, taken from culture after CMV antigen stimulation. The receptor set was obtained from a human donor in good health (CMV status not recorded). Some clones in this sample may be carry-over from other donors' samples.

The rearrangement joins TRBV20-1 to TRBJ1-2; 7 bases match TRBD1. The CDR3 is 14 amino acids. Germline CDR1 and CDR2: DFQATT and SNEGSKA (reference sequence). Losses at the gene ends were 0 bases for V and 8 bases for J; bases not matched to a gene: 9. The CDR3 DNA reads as TGCAGTGCTAGAGATAACGACAGGGTGTTGGGCTACACCTTC. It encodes CSARDNDRVLGYTF.

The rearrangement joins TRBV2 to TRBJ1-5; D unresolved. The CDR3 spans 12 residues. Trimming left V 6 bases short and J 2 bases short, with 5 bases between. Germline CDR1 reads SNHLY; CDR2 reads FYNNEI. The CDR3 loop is CASRRGNQPQHF. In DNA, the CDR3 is TGTGCCAGCAGAAGGGGCAATCAGCCCCAGCATTTT.

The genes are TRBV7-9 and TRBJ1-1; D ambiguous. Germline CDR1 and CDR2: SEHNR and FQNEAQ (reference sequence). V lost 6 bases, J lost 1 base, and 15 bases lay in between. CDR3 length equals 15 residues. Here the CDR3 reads CASSYLQDSNTEAFF. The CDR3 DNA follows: TGTGCCAGCAGTTACCTCCAGGATTCGAACACTGAAGCTTTCTTT.

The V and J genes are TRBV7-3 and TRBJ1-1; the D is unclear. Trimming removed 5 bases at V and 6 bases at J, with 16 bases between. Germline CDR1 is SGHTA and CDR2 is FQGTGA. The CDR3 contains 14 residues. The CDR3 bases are TGTGCCAGCAGCACAACCTCGAAACTCTCTGAAGCTTTCTTT. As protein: CASSTTSKLSEAFF.

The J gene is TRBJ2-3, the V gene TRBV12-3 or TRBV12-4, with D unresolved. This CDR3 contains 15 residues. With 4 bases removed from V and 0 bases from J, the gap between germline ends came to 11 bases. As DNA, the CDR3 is TGTGCCAGCAGTTCTCCTTATTCTAGCACAGATACGCAGTATTTT. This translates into CASSSPYSSTDTQYF.

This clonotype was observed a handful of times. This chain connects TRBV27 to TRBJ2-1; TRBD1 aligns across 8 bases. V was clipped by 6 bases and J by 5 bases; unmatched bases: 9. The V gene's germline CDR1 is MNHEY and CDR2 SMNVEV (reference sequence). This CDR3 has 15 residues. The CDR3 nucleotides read TGTGCCAGCAGAGTACAGGGGGAACGCGACAATGAGCAGTTCTTC. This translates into CASRVQGERDNEQFF.

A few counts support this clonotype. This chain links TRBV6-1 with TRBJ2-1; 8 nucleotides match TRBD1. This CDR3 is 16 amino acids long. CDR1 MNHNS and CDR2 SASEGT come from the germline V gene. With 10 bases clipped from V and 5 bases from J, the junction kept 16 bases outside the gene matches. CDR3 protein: CATGPGQEFANNEQFF. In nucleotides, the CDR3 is TGTGCCACTGGTCCGGGACAGGAGTTTGCAAACAATGAGCAGTTCTTC.

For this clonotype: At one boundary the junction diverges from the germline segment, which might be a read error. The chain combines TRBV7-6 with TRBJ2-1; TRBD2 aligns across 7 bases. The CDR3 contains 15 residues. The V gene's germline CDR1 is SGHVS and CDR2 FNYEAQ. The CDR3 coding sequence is TGTGCCAGCAGCCCAAATGGGGGGGATGTGAATGAGCGGTTCTTC. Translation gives CASSPNGGDVNERFF.

The CDR3 DNA follows: TGCGCCACCTCCCCGGGACAGGGTGCCAATGAGCAGTTCTTC. This codes for CATSPGQGANEQFF. This chain connects TRBV4-1 to TRBJ2-1; TRBD1 matches at 9 bases. With V trimmed by 10 bases and J by 6 bases, 10 bases remained unmatched. CDR1 and CDR2 from the germline V gene are MGHRA and YSYEKL. The CDR3 is 14 amino acids.

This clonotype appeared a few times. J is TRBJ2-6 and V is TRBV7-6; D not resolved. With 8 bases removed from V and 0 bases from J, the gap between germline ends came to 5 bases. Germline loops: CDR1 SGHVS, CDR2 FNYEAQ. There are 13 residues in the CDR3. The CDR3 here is CASQRSGANVLTF. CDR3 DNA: TGTGCCAGCCAGCGCTCTGGGGCCAACGTCCTGACTTTC.

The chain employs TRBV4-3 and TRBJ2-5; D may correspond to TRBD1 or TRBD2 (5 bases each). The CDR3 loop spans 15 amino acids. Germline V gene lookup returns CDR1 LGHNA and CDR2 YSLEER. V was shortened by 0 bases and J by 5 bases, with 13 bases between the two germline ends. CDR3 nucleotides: TGCGCCAGCAGCCAAGAGGCAGGATGGGGGGAGACCCAGTACTTC. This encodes CASSQEAGWGETQYF.

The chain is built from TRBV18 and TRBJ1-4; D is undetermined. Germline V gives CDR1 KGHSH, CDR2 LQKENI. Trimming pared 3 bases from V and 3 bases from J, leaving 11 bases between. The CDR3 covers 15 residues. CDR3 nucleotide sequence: TGTGCCAGCTCACCCGGACCCGTTGCTAATGAAAAACTGTTTTTT. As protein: CASSPGPVANEKLFF. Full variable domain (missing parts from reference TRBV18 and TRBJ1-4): NAGVMQNPRHLVRRRGQEARLRCSPMKGHSHVYWYRQLPEEGLKFMVYLQKENIIDESGMPKERFSAEFPKEGPSILRIQQVVRGDSAAYFCASSPGPVANEKLFFGSGTQLSVL.

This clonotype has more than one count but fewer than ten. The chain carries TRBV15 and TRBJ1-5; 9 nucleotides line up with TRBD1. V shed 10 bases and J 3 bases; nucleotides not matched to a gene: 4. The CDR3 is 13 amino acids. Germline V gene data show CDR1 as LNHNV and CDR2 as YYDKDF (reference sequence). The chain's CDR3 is CAIGDRVNQPQHF. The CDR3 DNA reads TGTGCCATCGGGGACAGGGTCAATCAGCCCCAGCATTTT.

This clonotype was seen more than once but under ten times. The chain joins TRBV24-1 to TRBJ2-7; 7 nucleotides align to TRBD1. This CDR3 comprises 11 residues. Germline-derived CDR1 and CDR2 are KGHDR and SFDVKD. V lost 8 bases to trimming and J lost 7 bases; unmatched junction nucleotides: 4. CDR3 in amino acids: CATIPGGEQYV. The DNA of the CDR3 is TGTGCCACCATCCCAGGGGGTGAGCAGTACGTC.

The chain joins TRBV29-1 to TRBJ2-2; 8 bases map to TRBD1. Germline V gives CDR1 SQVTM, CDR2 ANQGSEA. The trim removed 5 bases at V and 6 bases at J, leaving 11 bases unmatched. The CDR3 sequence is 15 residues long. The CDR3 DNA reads TGCAGCGTTCCACAGGGGGGACAGGCCGCCGGGGAGCTGTTTTTT. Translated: CSVPQGGQAAGELFF.

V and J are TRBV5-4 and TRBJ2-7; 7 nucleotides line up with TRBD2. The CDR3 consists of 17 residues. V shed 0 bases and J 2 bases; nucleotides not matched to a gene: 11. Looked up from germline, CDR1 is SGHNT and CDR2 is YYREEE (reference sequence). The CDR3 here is CASSLAGGGAFPYEQYF. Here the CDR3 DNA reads TGTGCCAGCAGCTTGGCCGGCGGGGGAGCTTTCCCCTACGAGCAGTACTTC. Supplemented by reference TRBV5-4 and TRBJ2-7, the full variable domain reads ETGVTQSPTHLIKTRGQQVTLRCSSQSGHNTVSWYQQALGQGPQFIFQYYREEENGRGNFPPRFSGLQFPNYSSELNVNALELDDSALYLCASSLAGGGAFPYEQYFGPGTRLTVT.

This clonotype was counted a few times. CDR3 nucleotides: TGTGCCACCAGTGATTTTCCGGTGACAGATACGCAGTATTTT. Encoded protein: CATSDFPVTDTQYF. The chain uses TRBV24-1 and TRBJ2-3, with unresolved D. The CDR3 spans 14 residues. With 1 base removed from V and 3 bases from J, the gap between germline ends came to 7 bases. Germline loops: CDR1 KGHDR, CDR2 SFDVKD.

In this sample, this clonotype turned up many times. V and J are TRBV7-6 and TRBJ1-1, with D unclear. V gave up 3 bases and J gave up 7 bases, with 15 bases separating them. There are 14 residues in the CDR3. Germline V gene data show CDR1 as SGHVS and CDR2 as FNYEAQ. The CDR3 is CASSLDPSAGEAFF. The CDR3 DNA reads TGTGCCAGCAGCTTGGACCCTAGTGCGGGTGAAGCTTTCTTT.

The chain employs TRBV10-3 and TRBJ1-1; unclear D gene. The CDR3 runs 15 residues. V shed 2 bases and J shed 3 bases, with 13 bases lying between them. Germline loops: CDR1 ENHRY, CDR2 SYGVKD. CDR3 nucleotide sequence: TGTGCCATCAGTGAGGGCAGCCTGAGGGACACTGAAGCTTTCTTT. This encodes CAISEGSLRDTEAFF.

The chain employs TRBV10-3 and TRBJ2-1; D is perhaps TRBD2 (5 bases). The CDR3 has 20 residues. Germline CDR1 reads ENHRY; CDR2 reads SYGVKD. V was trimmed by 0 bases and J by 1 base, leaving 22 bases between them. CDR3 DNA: TGTGCCATCAGTGAGTCTAATAGAGGGCGGGCGAGAGGGTCCTACAATGAGCAGTTCTTC. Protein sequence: CAISESNRGRARGSYNEQFF.

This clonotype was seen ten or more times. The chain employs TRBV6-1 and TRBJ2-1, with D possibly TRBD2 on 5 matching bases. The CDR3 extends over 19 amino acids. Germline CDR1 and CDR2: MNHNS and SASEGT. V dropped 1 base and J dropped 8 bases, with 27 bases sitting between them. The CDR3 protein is CASSEVGSPLGRPNYEQFF. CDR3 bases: TGTGCCAGCAGTGAAGTAGGCAGTCCACTAGGACGGCCGAACTATGAGCAGTTCTTC.

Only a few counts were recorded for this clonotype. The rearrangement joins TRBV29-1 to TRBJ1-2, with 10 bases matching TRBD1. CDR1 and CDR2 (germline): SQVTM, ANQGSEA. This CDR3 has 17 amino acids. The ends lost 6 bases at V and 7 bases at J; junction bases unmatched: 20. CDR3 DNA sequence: TGCAGCGTGAATCTAAGGACAGGGGGTAACGGAGGAGCTGGCTACACCTTC. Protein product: CSVNLRTGGNGGAGYTF.

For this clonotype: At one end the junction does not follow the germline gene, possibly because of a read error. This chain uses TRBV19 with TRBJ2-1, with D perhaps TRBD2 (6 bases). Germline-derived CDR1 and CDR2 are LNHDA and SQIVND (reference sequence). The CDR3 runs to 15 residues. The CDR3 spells CTSSPSDRSYNEQFF. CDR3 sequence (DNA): TGTACCAGTAGCCCTAGCGATCGCTCCTACAATGAGCAGTTCTTC.

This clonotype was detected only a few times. CDR3 bases: TGTGCCAGCAGCGGGCGGACCTACGAGCAGTACGTC. Translated: CASSGRTYEQYV. This chain links TRBV6-6 with TRBJ2-7; D remains unclear. The germline gives CDR1 MNHNY, CDR2 SVGAGI (reference sequence). V was cut by 6 bases and J by 2 bases, with 8 bases left in between. CDR3 size: 12 residues.

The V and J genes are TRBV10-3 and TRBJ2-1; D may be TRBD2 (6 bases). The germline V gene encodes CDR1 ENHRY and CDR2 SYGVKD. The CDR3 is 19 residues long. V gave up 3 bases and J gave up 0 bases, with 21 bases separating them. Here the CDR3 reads CAISEIWGDPPSSYNEQFF. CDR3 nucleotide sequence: TGTGCCATCAGTGAAATTTGGGGGGACCCTCCAAGCTCCTACAATGAGCAGTTCTTC.

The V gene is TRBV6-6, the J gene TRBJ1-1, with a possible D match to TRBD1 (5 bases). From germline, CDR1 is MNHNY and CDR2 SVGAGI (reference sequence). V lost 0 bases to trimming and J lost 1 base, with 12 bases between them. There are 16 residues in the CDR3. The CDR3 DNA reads TGTGCCAGCAGTTACTCTCAAGCGGGGCCGAACACTGAAGCTTTCTTT. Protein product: CASSYSQAGPNTEAFF.

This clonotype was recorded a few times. The CDR3 DNA follows: TGTGCCAGCAGTGAGACGGCCTACTACGAGCAGTACGTC. Its protein is CASSETAYYEQYV. The V and J genes are TRBV6-1 and TRBJ2-7; D remains ambiguous. The V gene lost 3 bases and the J gene lost 3 bases, with 9 bases spanning the gap. Per the germline V gene, CDR1 is MNHNS and CDR2 is SASEGT. The CDR3 contains 13 residues.

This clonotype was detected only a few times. The CDR3 here is CASSQDPPLAGGDTQYF. CDR3 coding DNA: TGTGCCAGCAGCCAAGACCCCCCCCTAGCGGGGGGAGATACGCAGTATTTT. The V gene is TRBV4-2, the J gene TRBJ2-3, with 11 nucleotides matching TRBD2. Looked up from germline, CDR1 is LGHNA and CDR2 is YNFKEQ. With 0 bases clipped from V and 5 bases from J, the junction kept 7 bases outside the gene matches. CDR3 length: 17 amino acids.